Below are 3 T cell receptor beta chains sequenced from a single sample in a study of CXCR3-negative and CXCR3-positive naive CD8 T cells (dated by TCRdb to the late 2010s). The antigens of these receptors remain unknown. Sequencing was carried out with a NextSeq 550. The Human TCR Profiling Kit (MiLaboratory) was used to prepare UMI-labeled 5' RACE TRB cDNA libraries. After TCRdb reprocessed the reads, each CDR3 protein sequence was kept as one row, without DNA. The sample's own table lists roughly 130,000 distinct CDR3 sequences. About 0.54% of the sample rests with the top ten. The investigation overall reported the following: Compared with CXCR3-negative naive cells, CXCR3-positive naive cells had TRB CDR3s with higher hydrophobicity (lower Kidera factor 4), lower energy, and higher strength and volume indices.

The specimen sequenced was naive CXCR3+ CD8+ T cells from blood. What this sample's cell subset or site label stands for: CD45RO-CCR7+CD27+CD95- naive CD8+ T cells expressing CXCR3 (TNR3+). These receptors all come from a human donor in good health. Some clones in this sample may be carry-over from other donors' samples.

The chain joins TRBV27 to TRBJ1-1; the D gene TCRdb calls, TRBD1, cannot be checked with no DNA. CDR1 is MNHEY, CDR2 SMNVEV, per germline (reference sequence). The length of the CDR3 is 15 residues. This CDR3 is CASSWDRGMNTEAFF.

The chain employs TRBV6-2 or TRBV6-3 and TRBJ2-3; TCRdb reports TRBD2, a call that lacks DNA to check it against. CDR3 length equals 15 residues. Germline values: CDR1 MNHEY, CDR2 SVGEGT. The CDR3 reads CASTRGTSGADTQYF.

This chain joins TRBV5-1 and TRBJ2-7; the D gene TCRdb calls, TRBD1, cannot be checked with no DNA. The length of the CDR3 is 15 residues. CDR1 and CDR2 (germline): SGHRS, YFSETQ. CDR3 amino acids: CASSLVGGNTYEQYF.